Each of the 19 T cell receptor beta chains below was sequenced from the same sample in a study of blood T cell repertoires in COVID-19. Assay used: immunoSEQ multiplex PCR; TCRdb lists only in-frame clones, some missing. The sample records 25,000 to 30,000 clones, around 87% being singletons. Specimen: peripheral blood. These TCRs come from a human donor in a cohort sampled during active COVID-19. The donor label of this sample is uncertain.

The chain employs TRBV28 and TRBJ1-2, with TRBD1 matching 7 bases. The CDR3 loop spans 12 amino acids. In germline, CDR1 is MDHEN, CDR2 SYDVKM. V shed 6 bases and J 8 bases; nucleotides not matched to a gene: 6. DNA for the CDR3: TGTGCCAGCAGGGGTCAGGGGGTGGGCTACACCTTC. It is translated as CASRGQGVGYTF.

This clone has a single count. The chain links TRBV5-1 to TRBJ1-1; no definite D call. Germline V gives CDR1 SGHRS, CDR2 YFSETQ. The CDR3 has 14 residues. Trimming removed 0 bases at V and 3 bases at J, with 9 bases between. Written as DNA, the CDR3 is TGCGCCAGCAGCTTGGACCCGGAGGACACTGAAGCTTTCTTT. This codes for CASSLDPEDTEAFF.

The chain carries TRBV7-9 and TRBJ2-7; D ambiguous. The germline gives CDR1 SEHNR, CDR2 FQNEAQ (reference sequence). The CDR3 totals 13 residues. V was trimmed by 5 bases and J by 3 bases, leaving 11 bases between them. The CDR3: CASSRRTGYEQYF. The DNA for the CDR3 is TGTGCCAGCAGCCGAAGAACGGGCTACGAGCAGTACTTC. The complete variable domain, with remaining parts taken from reference TRBV7-9 and TRBJ2-7, reads DTGVSQNPRHKITKRGQNVTFRCDPISEHNRLYWYRQTLGQGPEFLTYFQNEAQLEKSRLLSDRFSAERPKGSFSTLEIQRTEQGDSAMYLCASSRRTGYEQYFGPGTRLTVT.

The rearrangement uses TRBV14 and TRBJ1-5; 11 nucleotides line up with TRBD1. J lost 4 bases, V lost 4 bases, and 0 bases had no gene match. The CDR3 is 14 amino acids. CDR1 is SGHDN and CDR2 is FVKESK in the germline V gene. The CDR3 DNA is TGTGCCAGCAGCCGGGACAGGGGGAATCAGCCCCAGCATTTT. Residues: CASSRDRGNQPQHF.

V gene TRBV20-1 combines with J gene TRBJ1-6, with D unresolved. CDR3 length: 16 amino acids. V was clipped by 3 bases and J by 6 bases, with 18 bases between them. Germline V gene lookup returns CDR1 DFQATT and CDR2 SNEGSKA (reference sequence). Written as DNA, the CDR3 is TGCAGTGCTAGTGAGAATATCGGGAGTTTTAATTCACCCCTCCACTTT. It yields the protein CSASENIGSFNSPLHF.

The chain couples TRBV5-1 to TRBJ2-1, with 7 bases that match TRBD1. V was pared by 1 base and J by 6 bases, with 4 bases of the junction left unmatched. The CDR3 covers 14 residues. Germline V gene data show CDR1 as SGHRS and CDR2 as YFSETQ. CDR3 region: CASSLSAGGNEQFF. In DNA form, the CDR3 reads TGCGCCAGCAGCTTGAGTGCAGGGGGCAATGAGCAGTTCTTC.

The rearrangement uses TRBV5-4 and TRBJ1-2; D unclear. With 2 bases removed from V and 0 bases from J, the gap between germline ends came to 11 bases. Per germline, CDR1 SGHNT and CDR2 YYREEE (reference sequence). The CDR3 has 15 amino acids. The CDR3 here is CASSLTLLANYGYTF. The CDR3 coding sequence is TGTGCCAGCAGCTTAACGCTCCTAGCTAACTATGGCTACACCTTC.

The chain carries TRBV2 and TRBJ2-3; no reliable D call. Germline V gives CDR1 SNHLY, CDR2 FYNNEI. The CDR3 sequence is 15 residues long. Trimming cost V 6 bases and J 4 bases, with 17 bases left between them. Written as DNA, the CDR3 is TGTGCCAGCAGGGCCGGTGAGAGGTGGGCAGATACGCAGTATTTT. Protein sequence: CASRAGERWADTQYF.

The rearrangement uses TRBV4-1 and TRBJ2-1; a possible D gene is TRBD1 (6 bases). Germline-derived CDR1 and CDR2 are MGHRA and YSYEKL. The CDR3 covers 16 residues. V was pared by 0 bases and J by 11 bases, with 20 bases between. The DNA for the CDR3 is TGCGCCAGCAGCCAAGAATTGGGTGAGCCGGGACACCAGCAGTTCTTC. Translating it yields CASSQELGEPGHQQFF.

The chain is built from TRBV2 and TRBJ2-7, with D maybe TRBD2 (6 bases). The V end was cut by 6 bases, the J end by 4 bases, with 16 bases between. Germline CDR1 and CDR2: SNHLY and FYNNEI. CDR3 length: 14 residues. The CDR3 DNA sequence: TGTGCCAGCAGGGCCTCGGCGGGGAAATACGAGCAGTACTTC. Translated, it gives CASRASAGKYEQYF.

The gene calls are TRBV9 and TRBJ2-7; the match to TRBD1 covers 9 bases. The CDR3 has 14 amino acids. With V trimmed by 0 bases and J by 5 bases, 3 bases remained unmatched. The germline gives CDR1 SGDLS, CDR2 YYNGEE. CDR3 nucleotide sequence: TGTGCCAGCAGCGTAGACAGGGGGCTGGACGAGCAGTACTTC. Its translation: CASSVDRGLDEQYF.

The V gene is TRBV10-3, the J gene TRBJ2-3; D possibly corresponds to TRBD2 (5 bases). V lost 4 bases and J lost 1, with 12 bases in between. CDR3 size: 15 residues. Germline CDR1 reads ENHRY; CDR2 reads SYGVKD. CDR3 bases: TGTGCCATCAGTGGGACTCTCACGGGCACAGATACGCAGTATTTT. This codes for CAISGTLTGTDTQYF.

The CDR3 bases are TGTGCCACCAGCCCCCGGGGGGGAGTGGGAAACATTCAGTACTTC. Translated, it gives CATSPRGGVGNIQYF. V usage is TRBV15 and J usage is TRBJ2-4, with 8 bases lining up with TRBD2. Germline V gene lookup returns CDR1 LNHNV and CDR2 YYDKDF (reference sequence). V dropped 5 bases and J dropped 6; count of bases not matched to a gene: 9. The CDR3 is made up of 15 amino acids.

The chain joins TRBV6-6 to TRBJ1-2; TRBD1 might be the D (5 bases). Germline CDR1 is MNHNY and CDR2 is SVGAGI (reference sequence). This CDR3 contains 13 residues. V lost 5 bases to trimming and J lost 10 bases, with 17 bases between them. CDR3 residues: CASSPSGLENYTF. For the CDR3, the DNA is TGTGCCAGCAGTCCCTCGGGACTCGAAAACTACACCTTC.

This sequence joins TRBV7-9 and TRBJ2-5; no clear D gene. Germline CDR1 SEHNR, CDR2 FQNEAQ (reference sequence). V was trimmed by 5 bases and J by 5 bases, leaving 21 bases between them. The CDR3 contains 16 residues. CDR3 bases: TGTGCCAGCAGCCCCCCACTGGGTCAACGGCGGGAGACCCAGTACTTC. It encodes CASSPPLGQRRETQYF.

This chain links TRBV6-6 with TRBJ2-2; perhaps TRBD2 as D (6 bases). This CDR3 is built from 13 residues. The germline V and J ends were trimmed by 8 bases and 3 bases, with 10 bases remaining between them. The germline gives CDR1 MNHNY, CDR2 SVGAGI (reference sequence). The CDR3 is CASGVADTGELFF. In nucleotides, the CDR3 is TGTGCCAGCGGGGTAGCGGACACCGGGGAGCTGTTTTTT.

CDR3 in amino acids: CASSPATSGRTGELFF. The CDR3 DNA follows: TGTGCCAGCTCACCTGCCACTAGCGGGAGGACCGGGGAGCTGTTTTTT. This chain links TRBV18 with TRBJ2-2; TRBD2 agrees at 12 bases. This CDR3 region has 16 residues. V shed 3 bases and J 5 bases; nucleotides not matched to a gene: 4. The germline V gene has CDR1 KGHSH and CDR2 LQKENI.

The chain carries TRBV28 and TRBJ1-2; TRBD1 agrees at 7 bases. CDR1 and CDR2 (germline): MDHEN, SYDVKM. The CDR3 has 14 amino acids. V shed 3 bases and J 5 bases; nucleotides not matched to a gene: 6. CDR3 residues: CASSLVGGGYGYTF. The CDR3 DNA reads as TGTGCCAGCAGTTTGGTAGGGGGCGGTTATGGCTACACCTTC.

V gene TRBV19 combines with J gene TRBJ1-2; D gene uncertain. Trimming took 6 bases from V and 4 from J, leaving 6 bases between them. The CDR3 consists of 11 residues. Germline V gene data show CDR1 as LNHDA and CDR2 as SQIVND (reference sequence). CDR3 protein: CASRSIYGYTF. In DNA, the CDR3 is TGTGCCAGTAGGTCCATCTATGGCTACACCTTC.